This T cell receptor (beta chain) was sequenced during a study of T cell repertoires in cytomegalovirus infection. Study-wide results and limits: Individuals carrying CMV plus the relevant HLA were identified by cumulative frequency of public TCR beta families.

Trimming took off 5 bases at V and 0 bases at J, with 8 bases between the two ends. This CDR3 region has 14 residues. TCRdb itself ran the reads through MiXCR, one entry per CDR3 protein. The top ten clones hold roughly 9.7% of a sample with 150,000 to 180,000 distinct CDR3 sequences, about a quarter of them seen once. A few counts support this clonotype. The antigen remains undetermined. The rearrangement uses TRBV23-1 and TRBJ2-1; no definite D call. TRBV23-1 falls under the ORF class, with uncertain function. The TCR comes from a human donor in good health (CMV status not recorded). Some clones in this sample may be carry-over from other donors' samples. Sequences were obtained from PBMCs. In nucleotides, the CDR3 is TGCGCCAGCAGTGACGAGTCCTCCTACAATGAGCAGTTCTTC. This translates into CASSDESSYNEQFF.